This T cell receptor (beta chain) was obtained from a study of monozygotic twins with inflammatory bowel disease. The CDR3 extends over 13 amino acids. From germline, CDR1 is MNHEY and CDR2 SVGEGT. Study conclusions and caveats: Clonotypes shared with others were fewer in IBD patients than in healthy twins, especially with disease activity.

Blood, roughly 2.7 ml, was drawn per donor. The total RNA came straight from whole blood, and T cells were not sorted beforehand. As for this clonotype: Antigen unknown.

The input for each TCR library was about 3.5 ug of total RNA. One entry per CDR3 protein, without DNA, is what TCRdb gives after re-calling the 5' RACE reads. This specimen shows more than 300,000 distinct CDR3 sequences; the ten leading clones hold around 2.6%. Sequenced sample: blood. This TCR came from a human donor with ulcerative colitis or Crohn's disease, or a healthy co-twin of an affected twin (not recorded which). The genes are TRBV6-2 or TRBV6-3 and TRBJ2-7; TCRdb returns TRBD2, unconfirmable since there is no DNA. The CDR3 reads CASRSASIYEQYF.